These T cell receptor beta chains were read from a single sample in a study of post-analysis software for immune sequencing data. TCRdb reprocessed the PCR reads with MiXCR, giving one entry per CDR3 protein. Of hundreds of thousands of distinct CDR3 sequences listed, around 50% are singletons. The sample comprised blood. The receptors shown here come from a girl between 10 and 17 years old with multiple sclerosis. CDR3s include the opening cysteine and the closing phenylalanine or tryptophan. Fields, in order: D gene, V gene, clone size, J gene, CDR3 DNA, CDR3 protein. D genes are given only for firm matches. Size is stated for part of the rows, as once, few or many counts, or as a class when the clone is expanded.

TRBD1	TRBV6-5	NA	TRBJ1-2	TGTGCCAGCAGTTATACAAACAGGGGGCCCTATGGCTACACCTTC	CASSYTNRGPYGYTF
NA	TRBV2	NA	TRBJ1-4	TGTGCCAGCAGTGAATCTAGGGCGGGAAAACTGTTTTTT	CASSESRAGKLFF
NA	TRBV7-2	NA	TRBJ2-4	TGTGCCAGCAGCTTAGCGCTTCTAGAAGACATTCAGTACTTC	CASSLALLEDIQYF
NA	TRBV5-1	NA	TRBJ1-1	TGCGCCACCCCATTAAGGGGATGCACTGAAGCTTTCTTT	CATPLRGCTEAFF
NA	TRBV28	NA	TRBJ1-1	TGTGCCAGTCCAGCCGCCGAGGAGGCTTTCTTT	CASPAAEEAFF
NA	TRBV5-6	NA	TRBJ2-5	TGTGCCAGCGGAATTCGCGTTCTCGCCGCTGCCCCAGAGACCCAGTACTTC	CASGIRVLAAAPETQYF
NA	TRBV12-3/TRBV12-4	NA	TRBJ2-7	TGTGCCAGCAGTTTAGAGCGGGTGTCTCCACTTGGGGAGCAGTACTTC	CASSLERVSPLGEQYF
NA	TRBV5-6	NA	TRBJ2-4	TGTGCCGGCAGGCACAGTGGGGCCAAAAACATTCAGTACTTC	CAGRHSGAKNIQYF
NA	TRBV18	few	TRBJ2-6	TGTGCCAGCTCACGAATCTCTGGGGCCAACGTCCTGACTTTC	CASSRISGANVLTF
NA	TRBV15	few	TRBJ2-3	TGTGCCACCAGCAGAGATTCAATTTCAGATACGCAGTATTTT	CATSRDSISDTQYF